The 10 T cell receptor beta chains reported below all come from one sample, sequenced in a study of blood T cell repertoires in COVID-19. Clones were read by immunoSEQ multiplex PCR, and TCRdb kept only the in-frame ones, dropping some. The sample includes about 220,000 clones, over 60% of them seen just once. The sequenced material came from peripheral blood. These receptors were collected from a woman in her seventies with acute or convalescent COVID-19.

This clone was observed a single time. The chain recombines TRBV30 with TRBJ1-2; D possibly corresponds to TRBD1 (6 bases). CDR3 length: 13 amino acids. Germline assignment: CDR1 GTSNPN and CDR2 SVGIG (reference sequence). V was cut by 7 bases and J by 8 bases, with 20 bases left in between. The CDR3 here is CALDRFGIPGYTF. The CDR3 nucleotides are TGTGCCTTAGACAGGTTCGGGATTCCGGGCTACACCTTC.

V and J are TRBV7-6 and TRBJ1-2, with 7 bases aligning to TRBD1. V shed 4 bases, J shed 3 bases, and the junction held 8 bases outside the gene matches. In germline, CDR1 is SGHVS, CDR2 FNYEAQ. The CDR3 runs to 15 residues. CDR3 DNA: TGTGCCAGCAGCTCCCATTCCACAGGGGACTATGGCTACACCTTC. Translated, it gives CASSSHSTGDYGYTF.

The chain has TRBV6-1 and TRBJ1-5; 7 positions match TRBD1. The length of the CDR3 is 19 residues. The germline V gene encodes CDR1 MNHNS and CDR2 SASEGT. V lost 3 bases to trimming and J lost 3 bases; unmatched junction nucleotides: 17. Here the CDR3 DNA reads TGTGCCAGCAGTGATTCCCGCATGGGTACAGGGGCCATCAATCAGCCCCAGCATTTT. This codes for CASSDSRMGTGAINQPQHF.

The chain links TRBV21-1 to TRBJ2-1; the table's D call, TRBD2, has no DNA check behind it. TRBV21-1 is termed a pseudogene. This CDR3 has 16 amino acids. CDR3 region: CASSSRDGGLYNEQFF. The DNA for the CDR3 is TGTGCCAGCAGCTCGAGGGATGGGGGACTCTACAATGAGCAGTTCTTC.

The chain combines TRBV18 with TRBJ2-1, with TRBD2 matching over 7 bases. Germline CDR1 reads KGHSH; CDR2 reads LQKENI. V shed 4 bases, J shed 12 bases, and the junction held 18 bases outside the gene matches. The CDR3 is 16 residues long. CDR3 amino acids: CASSLYLGSSGEGQFF. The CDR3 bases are TGTGCCAGCTCACTATACCTCGGATCCAGCGGGGAGGGGCAGTTCTTC.

The CDR3 is CASRGQADEKLFF. The CDR3, as DNA: TGTGCCAGCAGAGGACAGGCGGATGAAAAACTGTTTTTT. The rearrangement uses TRBV12-3 or TRBV12-4 and TRBJ1-4, with 7 positions matching TRBD1. The J segment lost 6 bases and the V segment lost 6 bases, leaving 4 bases of the junction unmatched. The CDR3 has 13 amino acids.

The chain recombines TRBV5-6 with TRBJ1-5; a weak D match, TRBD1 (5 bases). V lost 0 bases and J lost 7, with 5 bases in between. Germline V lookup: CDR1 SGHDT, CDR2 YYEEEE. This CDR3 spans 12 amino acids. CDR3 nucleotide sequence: TGTGCCAGCAGCTTGGAGGGGCAGCCCCAGCATTTT. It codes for CASSLEGQPQHF.

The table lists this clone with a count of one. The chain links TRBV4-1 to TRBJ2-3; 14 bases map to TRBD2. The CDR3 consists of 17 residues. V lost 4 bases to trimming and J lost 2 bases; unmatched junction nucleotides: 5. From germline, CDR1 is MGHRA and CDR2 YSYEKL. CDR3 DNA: TGCGCCAGCAGCCTCGGGACTAGCGGGGGCCTCACAGATACGCAGTATTTT. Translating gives CASSLGTSGGLTDTQYF.

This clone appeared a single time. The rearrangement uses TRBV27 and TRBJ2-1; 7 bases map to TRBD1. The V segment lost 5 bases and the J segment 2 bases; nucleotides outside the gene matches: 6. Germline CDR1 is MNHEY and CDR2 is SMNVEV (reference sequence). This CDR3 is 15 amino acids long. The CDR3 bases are TGTGCCAGCAGTGTCACAGGGGACGCCTACAATGAGCAGTTCTTC. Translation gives CASSVTGDAYNEQFF.

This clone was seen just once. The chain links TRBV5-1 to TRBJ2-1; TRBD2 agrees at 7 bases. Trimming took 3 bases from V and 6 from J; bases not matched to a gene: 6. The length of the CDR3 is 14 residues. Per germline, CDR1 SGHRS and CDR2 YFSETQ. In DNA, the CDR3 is TGCGCCAGCAGCTCCGGCGGGGGTGTCAATGAGCAGTTCTTC. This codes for CASSSGGGVNEQFF.